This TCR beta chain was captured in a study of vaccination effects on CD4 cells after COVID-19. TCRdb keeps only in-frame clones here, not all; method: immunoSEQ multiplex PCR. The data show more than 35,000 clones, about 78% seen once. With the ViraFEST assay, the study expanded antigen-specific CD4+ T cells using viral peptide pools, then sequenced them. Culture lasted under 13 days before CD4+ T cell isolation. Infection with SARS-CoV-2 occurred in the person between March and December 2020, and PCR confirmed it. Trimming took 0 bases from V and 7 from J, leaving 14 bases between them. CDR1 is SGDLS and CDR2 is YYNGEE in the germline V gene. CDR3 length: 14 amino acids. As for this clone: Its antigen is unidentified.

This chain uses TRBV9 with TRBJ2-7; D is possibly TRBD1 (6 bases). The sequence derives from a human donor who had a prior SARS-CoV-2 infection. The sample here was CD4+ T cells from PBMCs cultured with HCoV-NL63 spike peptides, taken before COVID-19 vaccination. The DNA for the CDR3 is TGTGCCAGCAGCGTAGCGCCAGGGGTGGGGGAGCAGTACTTC. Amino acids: CASSVAPGVGEQYF. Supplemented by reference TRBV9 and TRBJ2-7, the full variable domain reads DSGVTQTPKHLITATGQRVTLRCSPRSGDLSVYWYQQSLDQGLQFLIQYYNGEERAKGNILERFSAQQFPDLHSELNLSSLELGDSALYFCASSVAPGVGEQYFGPGTRLTVT.